Each of the 18 T cell receptor beta chains below was sequenced from the same sample in a study of blood T cell repertoires in COVID-19. The repertoire was sequenced with immunoSEQ multiplex PCR; TCRdb's copy has only in-frame clones and lacks some. The table records some 110,000 clones, about three quarters of them present only once. Sequenced sample: peripheral blood. Receptors originate from a woman in her sixties or seventies with acute or convalescent COVID-19.

This clone was seen once. The chain has TRBV6-2 or TRBV6-3 and TRBJ1-1; D is undetermined. Germline-derived CDR1 and CDR2 are MNHEY and SVGEGT. The germline V and J ends were trimmed by 2 bases and 4 bases, with 14 bases remaining between them. This CDR3 contains 15 residues. The CDR3 nucleotides are TGTGCCAGCAGTTACGTTGTCGCCGGAGGCACTGAAGCTTTCTTT. Its translation: CASSYVVAGGTEAFF.

The V call is TRBV2, the J call TRBJ2-7, with 7 positions matching TRBD1. The CDR3 contains 14 residues. Germline values: CDR1 SNHLY, CDR2 FYNNEI. Trimming took 5 bases from V and 2 from J; bases not matched to a gene: 6. The chain's CDR3 is CASSRGTATYEQYF. CDR3 sequence (DNA): TGTGCCAGCAGTCGAGGGACAGCAACCTACGAGCAGTACTTC.

The chain links TRBV18 to TRBJ2-7; a weak D match, TRBD2 (5 bases). V was clipped by 3 bases and J by 2 bases, with 5 bases between them. Germline lookup yields CDR1 KGHSH and CDR2 LQKENI. The CDR3 runs to 12 residues. This chain's CDR3 is CASSPGAYEQYF. In DNA form, the CDR3 reads TGTGCCAGCTCACCGGGAGCCTACGAGCAGTACTTC. Based on the CDR3 plus reference TRBV18 and TRBJ2-7, the full variable domain is NAGVMQNPRHLVRRRGQEARLRCSPMKGHSHVYWYRQLPEEGLKFMVYLQKENIIDESGMPKERFSAEFPKEGPSILRIQQVVRGDSAAYFCASSPGAYEQYFGPGTRLTVT.

This chain connects TRBV5-6 to TRBJ1-3; 7 bases fit TRBD1. V lost 1 base to trimming and J lost 0 bases; unmatched junction nucleotides: 4. The CDR3 covers 16 residues. Germline V gives CDR1 SGHDT, CDR2 YYEEEE. CDR3 bases: TGTGCCAGCAGCTTGACAGGGGTCATCTCTGGAAACACCATATATTTT. Residues: CASSLTGVISGNTIYF.

The genes are TRBV2 and TRBJ1-1; no clear D gene. The CDR3 runs 15 residues. Deletions cut 3 bases from V and 6 bases from J, with 17 bases between. Germline CDR1 reads SNHLY; CDR2 reads FYNNEI. This CDR3 reads CASSEWLAAGPEAFF. The CDR3 nucleotides are TGTGCCAGCAGTGAGTGGTTAGCCGCCGGTCCTGAAGCTTTCTTT.

The chain employs TRBV12-2 and TRBJ2-5; TRBD2, the D gene given by the table, was not confirmed from the DNA. TRBV12-2 is a known pseudogene. CDR3 size: 18 residues. DNA of the CDR3: TGTGCAAGTCGCTTAGTACCTACTTGGTCGGGGGGGAAAGAGACCCAGTACTTC. It translates to CASRLVPTWSGGKETQYF.

This clone has only a few counts. This rearrangement joins TRBV5-1 to TRBJ1-4; a possible D gene is TRBD1 (5 bases). V was shortened by 0 bases and J by 11 bases, with 14 bases between the two germline ends. CDR3 length equals 14 residues. Germline V gene data show CDR1 as SGHRS and CDR2 as YFSETQ. CDR3 sequence: CASSLGQGQHKLFF. The CDR3 DNA reads as TGCGCCAGCAGCTTGGGGCAGGGTCAGCATAAACTGTTTTTT.

CDR3 loop: CASSPQPRGAFF. CDR3 bases: TGTGCCAGCTCACCACAACCCAGGGGGGCTTTCTTT. This chain uses TRBV18 with TRBJ1-1; 7 bases match TRBD1. Germline CDR1 and CDR2: KGHSH and LQKENI. This CDR3 contains 12 residues. The V gene end was trimmed by 1 base and the J gene end by 11 bases; junction bases not matched to a gene: 4.

The V call is TRBV7-2, the J call TRBJ2-7; TRBD1 is a possible D gene (6 bases). This CDR3 region has 15 residues. Germline lookup yields CDR1 SGHTA and CDR2 FQGNSA. The V gene lost 5 bases and the J gene lost 0 bases, with 14 bases spanning the gap. The CDR3 sequence is CASSPDRFISYEQYF. The CDR3, as DNA: TGTGCCAGCAGCCCTGACAGGTTCATCTCCTACGAGCAGTACTTC.

The CDR3 protein is CASSPEIYQPQHF. CDR3 DNA: TGTGCCAGCAGCCCAGAAATCTATCAGCCCCAGCATTTT. This chain joins TRBV5-4 and TRBJ1-5; D not certain. The CDR3 sequence is 13 residues long. Germline V gives CDR1 SGHNT, CDR2 YYREEE (reference sequence). The V end lost 4 bases, the J end lost 5 bases, and 10 bases lay between the germline ends.

The J gene is TRBJ1-4, the V gene TRBV4-3; D is possibly TRBD1 (5 bases). The CDR3 is 15 amino acids. The germline CDR1 and CDR2 sequences are LGHNA and YSLEER. The V end lost 2 bases, the J end lost 5 bases, and 12 bases lay between the germline ends. The chain's CDR3 is CASSQSGTENEKLFF. CDR3 DNA: TGCGCCAGCAGCCAAAGCGGGACGGAGAATGAAAAACTGTTTTTT.

The rearrangement joins TRBV19 to TRBJ1-4, with D tentatively TRBD1 (6 bases). The germline CDR1 and CDR2 sequences are LNHDA and SQIVND (reference sequence). The V end was cut by 3 bases, the J end by 10 bases, with 12 bases between. CDR3 length: 13 amino acids. CDR3 bases: TGTGCCAGTAGTATCACAGGGTCCGGAAAACTGTTTTTT. Its translation is CASSITGSGKLFF.

As regards this clone: Its ends do not fully match the called genes, so a read error is possible. CDR3 sequence: CASSLDRGPRIF. The CDR3 nucleotides read TGTGCCAGCAGTTTAGACAGGGGGCCTCGAATCTTT. The chain has TRBV27 and TRBJ1-1, with TRBD1 identical over 10 bases. The length of the CDR3 is 12 residues. Germline V gives CDR1 MNHEY, CDR2 SMNVEV (reference sequence).

V gene TRBV5-1 combines with J gene TRBJ2-7; tentatively, D is TRBD1 (5 bases). There are 14 residues in the CDR3. The V and J ends lost 0 bases and 2 bases respectively, with 9 bases between them. CDR1 is SGHRS, CDR2 YFSETQ, per germline. Here the CDR3 reads CASSLAQGPYEQYF. CDR3 DNA sequence: TGCGCCAGCAGCTTGGCGCAGGGTCCCTACGAGCAGTACTTC.

The count of this clone is one. The rearrangement links TRBV29-1 to TRBJ2-3; TRBD2 matches 11 bases. Germline trimming cut 4 bases from V and 5 bases from J; bases unmatched to any gene: 8. CDR1 SQVTM and CDR2 ANQGSEA come from the germline V gene. The CDR3 sequence is 15 residues long. The CDR3 bases are TGCAGCGTTGCCGCCGGGACTAGCGGAGGAGATACGCAGTATTTT. It is translated as CSVAAGTSGGDTQYF.

This chain uses TRBV9 with TRBJ2-7, with 8 positions matching TRBD1. CDR1 and CDR2 (germline): SGDLS, YYNGEE. The V segment lost 1 base and the J segment 4 bases; nucleotides outside the gene matches: 7. The CDR3 is made up of 15 amino acids. The CDR3 DNA reads TGTGCCAGCAGCGTATCCTGGGACAGGAGATACGAGCAGTACTTC. Its translation is CASSVSWDRRYEQYF.

This chain links TRBV9 with TRBJ2-1, with TRBD2 identical over 7 bases. Germline assignment: CDR1 SGDLS and CDR2 YYNGEE. The trim removed 4 bases at V and 0 bases at J, leaving 7 bases unmatched. This CDR3 spans 16 amino acids. The CDR3 nucleotides read TGTGCCAGCAGCCCCCGAGCGGGGATCTCCTACAATGAGCAGTTCTTC. Translating gives CASSPRAGISYNEQFF.

V is TRBV13 and J is TRBJ2-5; 10 bases line up with TRBD1. This CDR3 contains 14 residues. Germline V gene lookup returns CDR1 PRHDT and CDR2 FYEKMQ (reference sequence). Trimming took 5 bases from V and 4 from J; bases not matched to a gene: 4. Here the CDR3 reads CASSGDRGRETQYF. CDR3 nucleotide sequence: TGTGCCAGCAGCGGAGACAGGGGGCGAGAGACCCAGTACTTC. The full variable domain, in which reference TRBV13 and TRBJ2-5 provide the parts outside the CDR3, is AAGVIQSPRHLIKEKRETATLKCYPIPRHDTVYWYQQGPGQDPQFLISFYEKMQSDKGSIPDRFSAQQFSDYHSELNMSSLELGDSALYFCASSGDRGRETQYFGPGTRLLVL.